This T cell receptor beta chain was sequenced in a study of cytomegalovirus exposure and HLA in healthy donors. Whole-study context: Tens of millions of unique TCRs from HLA-typed donors made up an early data release.

The germline CDR1 and CDR2 sequences are SGHVS and FNYEAQ. The ends were cut back, 4 bases at V and 8 bases at J, with 11 bases in the middle. CDR3 length: 13 residues. 60 Vbeta and 13 Jbeta primers were used in PCR. Method: immunoSEQ multiplex PCR; TCRdb's copy keeps in-frame clones and lacks some. The sample contains fewer than 200,000 clones, roughly 68% of which appear only once. Concerning this clone: The antigen remains undetermined.

The study's findings and limits: With later analysis, a missense DCLRE1C variant became linked to TCR beta V- and J-gene trimming.

Donors consisted of healthy bone marrow donors. V usage is TRBV7-6 and J usage is TRBJ1-4; D is perhaps TRBD1 (6 bases). The specimen sequenced was PBMCs. The source of this sequence is a woman aged 30 to 39 in good health and CMV-seronegative. CDR3 nucleotides: TGTGCCAGCAGCTCCTGGGGGCAGGAAAAACTGTTTTTT. Translation: CASSSWGQEKLFF. Together with reference TRBV7-6 and TRBJ1-4, the CDR3 gives the full variable domain: GAGVSQSPRYKVTKRGQDVALRCDPISGHVSLYWYRQALGQGPEFLTYFNYEAQQDKSGLPNDRFSAERPEGSISTLTIQRTEQRDSAMYRCASSSWGQEKLFFGSGTQLSVL.